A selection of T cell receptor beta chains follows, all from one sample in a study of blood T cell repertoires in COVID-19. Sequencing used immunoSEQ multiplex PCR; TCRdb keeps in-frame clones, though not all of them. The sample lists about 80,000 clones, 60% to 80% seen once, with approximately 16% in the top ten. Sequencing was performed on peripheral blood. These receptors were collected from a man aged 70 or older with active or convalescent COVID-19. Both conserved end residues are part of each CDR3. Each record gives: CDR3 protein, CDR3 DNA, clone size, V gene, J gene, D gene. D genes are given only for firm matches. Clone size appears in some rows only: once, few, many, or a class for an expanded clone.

CDR3aa: CASRMRTGLTEAFF
CDR3nt: TGTGCCAGCAGAATGAGGACAGGGCTAACTGAAGCTTTCTTT
abundance: NA
v_gene: TRBV2
j_gene: TRBJ1-1
d_gene: TRBD1

CDR3aa: CASSYRRGNTEAFF
CDR3nt: TGTGCCAGCAGTTATCGTAGGGGGAACACTGAAGCTTTCTTT
abundance: few
v_gene: TRBV6-5
j_gene: TRBJ1-1
d_gene: NA

CDR3aa: CASSYSVSGDQPQHF
CDR3nt: TGTGCCAGCAGTTACAGTGTTTCGGGAGATCAGCCCCAGCATTTT
abundance: NA
v_gene: TRBV6-5
j_gene: TRBJ1-5
d_gene: NA

CDR3aa: CASGLAYMNTEAFF
CDR3nt: TGTGCTAGTGGTTTGGCGTATATGAACACTGAAGCTTTCTTT
abundance: NA
v_gene: TRBV12-5
j_gene: TRBJ1-1
d_gene: NA

CDR3aa: CATGSGYSTDTQYF
CDR3nt: TGTGCCACCGGTAGCGGGTATAGCACAGATACGCAGTATTTT
abundance: NA
v_gene: TRBV24-1
j_gene: TRBJ2-3
d_gene: TRBD2

CDR3aa: CASSAQGVADTQYF
CDR3nt: TGTGCCAGCAGCGCTCAGGGGGTGGCGGATACGCAGTATTTT
abundance: NA
v_gene: TRBV2
j_gene: TRBJ2-3
d_gene: TRBD1

CDR3aa: CASSLQGRDNEQFF
CDR3nt: TGCGCCAGCAGCTTGCAGGGTCGGGACAATGAGCAGTTCTTC
abundance: NA
v_gene: TRBV5-1
j_gene: TRBJ2-1
d_gene: NA

CDR3aa: CASSTETGGNQPQHF
CDR3nt: TGTGCCAGCAGTACCGAGACAGGGGGAAATCAGCCCCAGCATTTT
abundance: NA
v_gene: TRBV2
j_gene: TRBJ1-5
d_gene: TRBD1

CDR3aa: CASSDSGFNTQYF
CDR3nt: TGCGCCAGCAGTGATTCCGGGTTTAATACGCAGTATTTT
abundance: NA
v_gene: TRBV10-1
j_gene: TRBJ2-3
d_gene: NA

CDR3aa: CASSSRWFGTEAFF
CDR3nt: TGTGCCAGCAGCTCCCGGTGGTTTGGCACTGAAGCTTTCTTT
abundance: NA
v_gene: TRBV11-2
j_gene: TRBJ1-1
d_gene: NA

CDR3aa: CASSLWGQGAYEQYF
CDR3nt: TGTGCCAGCAGCTTGTGGGGACAGGGTGCCTACGAGCAGTACTTC
abundance: once
v_gene: TRBV11-3
j_gene: TRBJ2-7
d_gene: TRBD1

CDR3aa: CASSLRGGEKLFF
CDR3nt: TGTGCCAGCAGTTTAAGGGGAGGGGAAAAACTGTTTTTT
abundance: NA
v_gene: TRBV28
j_gene: TRBJ1-4
d_gene: NA

CDR3aa: CASSLMGHKNEQYF
CDR3nt: TGTGCCAGCAGCTTAATGGGACACAAAAACGAGCAGTACTTC
abundance: NA
v_gene: TRBV11-3
j_gene: TRBJ2-7
d_gene: NA

CDR3aa: CASRYPGQGYQPQHF
CDR3nt: TGTGCCAGCAGGTATCCGGGACAGGGGTATCAGCCCCAGCATTTT
abundance: NA
v_gene: TRBV6-5
j_gene: TRBJ1-5
d_gene: TRBD1

CDR3aa: CASSQVGGSYNEQFF
CDR3nt: TGTGCCAGCAGCCAAGTGGGAGGGTCCTACAATGAGCAGTTCTTC
abundance: NA
v_gene: TRBV4-2
j_gene: TRBJ2-1
d_gene: TRBD2

CDR3aa: CASSESGLGTGELFF
CDR3nt: TGTGCCAGCAGTGAGTCAGGGCTGGGGACCGGGGAGCTGTTTTTT
abundance: NA
v_gene: TRBV6-1
j_gene: TRBJ2-2
d_gene: NA

CDR3aa: CASSWSGAQETQYF
CDR3nt: TGCGCCAGCAGCTGGAGCGGGGCACAAGAGACCCAGTACTTC
abundance: NA
v_gene: TRBV5-1
j_gene: TRBJ2-5
d_gene: TRBD2